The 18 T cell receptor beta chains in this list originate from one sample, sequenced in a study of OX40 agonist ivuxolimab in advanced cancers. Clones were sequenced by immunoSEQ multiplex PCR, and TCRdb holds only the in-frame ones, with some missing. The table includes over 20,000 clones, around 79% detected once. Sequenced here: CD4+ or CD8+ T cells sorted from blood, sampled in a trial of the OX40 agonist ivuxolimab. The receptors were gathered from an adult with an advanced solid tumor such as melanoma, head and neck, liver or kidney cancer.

CDR3 coding DNA: TGCGCCAGCAGCCCTACGGACAGGGGACGCTATGGCTACACCTTC. Translated: CASSPTDRGRYGYTF. This sequence joins TRBV4-1 and TRBJ1-2, with TRBD1 identical over 9 bases. This CDR3 spans 15 amino acids. Losses at the gene ends were 4 bases for V and 4 bases for J; bases not matched to a gene: 7. Per germline, CDR1 MGHRA and CDR2 YSYEKL.

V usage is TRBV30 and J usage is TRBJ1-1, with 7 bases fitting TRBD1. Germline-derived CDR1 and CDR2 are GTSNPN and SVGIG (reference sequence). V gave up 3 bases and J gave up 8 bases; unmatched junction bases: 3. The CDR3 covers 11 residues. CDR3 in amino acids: CAWRTGLEAFF. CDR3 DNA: TGTGCCTGGAGGACAGGGTTGGAAGCTTTCTTT.

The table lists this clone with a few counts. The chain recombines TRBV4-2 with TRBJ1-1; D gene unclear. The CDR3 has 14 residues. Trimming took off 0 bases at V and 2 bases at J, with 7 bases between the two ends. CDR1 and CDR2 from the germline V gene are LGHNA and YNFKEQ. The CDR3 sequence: CASSQDYSNTEAFF. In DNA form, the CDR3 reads TGTGCCAGCAGCCAAGATTACAGTAACACTGAAGCTTTCTTT.

The CDR3 region is CASSWGLREQFF. The DNA of the CDR3 is TGTGCCAGCAGCTGGGGGTTGAGGGAGCAGTTCTTC. The V and J genes are TRBV5-8 and TRBJ2-1; D tentatively reads TRBD1 or TRBD2 (5 bases each). Between the trimmed V and J ends, which lost 3 bases and 10 bases, there was a span of 11 bases. Germline values: CDR1 SGHTS, CDR2 YDEGEE. This CDR3 spans 12 amino acids.

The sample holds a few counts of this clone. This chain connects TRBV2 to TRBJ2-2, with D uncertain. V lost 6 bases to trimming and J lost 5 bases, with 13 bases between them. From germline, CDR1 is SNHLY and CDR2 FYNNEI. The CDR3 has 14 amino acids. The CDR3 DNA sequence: TGTGCCAGCAGGCAAGGAAGAACTACCGGGGAGCTGTTTTTT. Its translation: CASRQGRTTGELFF.

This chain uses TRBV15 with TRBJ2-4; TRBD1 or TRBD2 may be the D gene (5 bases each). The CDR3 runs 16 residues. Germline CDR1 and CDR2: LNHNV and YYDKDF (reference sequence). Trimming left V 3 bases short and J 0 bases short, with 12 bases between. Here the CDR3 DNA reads TGTGCCACCAGCAGGAGGGGAACCCTAGCCAAAAACATTCAGTACTTC. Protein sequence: CATSRRGTLAKNIQYF.

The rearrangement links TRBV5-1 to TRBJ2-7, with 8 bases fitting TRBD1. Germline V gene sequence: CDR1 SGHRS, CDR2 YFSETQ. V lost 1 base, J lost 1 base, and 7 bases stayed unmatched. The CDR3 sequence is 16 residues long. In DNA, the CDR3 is TGCGCCAGCAGCTTGTCTCAGGGGGCTGGATCCTACGAGCAGTACTTC. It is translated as CASSLSQGAGSYEQYF. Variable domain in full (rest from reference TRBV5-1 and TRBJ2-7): KAGVTQTPRYLIKTRGQQVTLSCSPISGHRSVSWYQQTPGQGLQFLFEYFSETQRNKGNFPGRFSGRQFSNSRSEMNVSTLELGDSALYLCASSLSQGAGSYEQYFGPGTRLTVT.

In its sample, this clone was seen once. Written as DNA, the CDR3 is TGTGCCAGCAGCTCCCGCGGACTAGCCCGCGACACCGGGGAGCTGTTTTTT. It specifies CASSSRGLARDTGELFF. The chain has TRBV7-8 and TRBJ2-2, with 8 positions matching TRBD2. The junction had 10 bases not matched to a gene; V was cut back by 4 bases and J by 3 bases. The V gene's germline CDR1 is SGHVS and CDR2 FQNEAQ. This CDR3 is built from 17 residues.

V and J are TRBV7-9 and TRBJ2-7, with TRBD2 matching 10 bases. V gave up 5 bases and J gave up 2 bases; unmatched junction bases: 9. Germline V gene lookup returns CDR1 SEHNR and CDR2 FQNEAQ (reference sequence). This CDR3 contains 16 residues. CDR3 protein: CASSDTSGEFPYEQYF. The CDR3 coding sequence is TGTGCCAGCAGCGATACTAGCGGGGAGTTCCCCTACGAGCAGTACTTC.

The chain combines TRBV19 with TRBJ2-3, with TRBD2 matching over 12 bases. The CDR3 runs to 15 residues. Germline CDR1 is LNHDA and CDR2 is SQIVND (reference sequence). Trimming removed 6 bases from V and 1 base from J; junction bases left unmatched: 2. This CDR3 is CASSLAGGGTDTQYF. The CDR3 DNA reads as TGTGCCAGTAGCCTAGCGGGGGGGGGCACAGATACGCAGTATTTT.

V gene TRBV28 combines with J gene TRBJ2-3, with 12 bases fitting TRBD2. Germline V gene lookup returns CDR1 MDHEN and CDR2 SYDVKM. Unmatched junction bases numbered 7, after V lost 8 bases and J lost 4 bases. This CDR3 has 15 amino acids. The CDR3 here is CASGRLAGDADTQYF. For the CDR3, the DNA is TGTGCCAGCGGACGACTAGCGGGAGATGCAGATACGCAGTATTTT.

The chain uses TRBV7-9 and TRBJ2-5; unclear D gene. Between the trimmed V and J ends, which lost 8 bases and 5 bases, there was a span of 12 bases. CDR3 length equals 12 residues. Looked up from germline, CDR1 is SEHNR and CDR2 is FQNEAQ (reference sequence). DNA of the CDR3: TGTGCCAGCGGAAATGCGGCGGAGACCCAGTACTTC. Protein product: CASGNAAETQYF.

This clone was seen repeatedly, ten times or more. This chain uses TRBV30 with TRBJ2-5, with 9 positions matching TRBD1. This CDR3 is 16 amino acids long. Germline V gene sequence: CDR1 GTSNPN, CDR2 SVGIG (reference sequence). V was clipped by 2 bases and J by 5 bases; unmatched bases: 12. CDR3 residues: CAWSSEGQGVRETQYF. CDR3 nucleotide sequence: TGTGCCTGGAGTTCAGAGGGACAGGGCGTGAGGGAGACCCAGTACTTC.

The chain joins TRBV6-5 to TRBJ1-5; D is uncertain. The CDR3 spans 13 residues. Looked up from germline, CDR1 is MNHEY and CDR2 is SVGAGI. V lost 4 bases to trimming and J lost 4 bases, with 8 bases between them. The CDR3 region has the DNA TGTGCCAGCAGTTCTTGGCTAAATCAGCCCCAGCATTTT. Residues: CASSSWLNQPQHF.

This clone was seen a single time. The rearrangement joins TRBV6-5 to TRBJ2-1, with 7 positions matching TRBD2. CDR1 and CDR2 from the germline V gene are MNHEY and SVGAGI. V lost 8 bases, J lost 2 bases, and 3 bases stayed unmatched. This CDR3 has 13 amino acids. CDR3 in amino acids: CASHSGAYNEQFF. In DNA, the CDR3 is TGTGCCAGCCACAGCGGGGCCTACAATGAGCAGTTCTTC.

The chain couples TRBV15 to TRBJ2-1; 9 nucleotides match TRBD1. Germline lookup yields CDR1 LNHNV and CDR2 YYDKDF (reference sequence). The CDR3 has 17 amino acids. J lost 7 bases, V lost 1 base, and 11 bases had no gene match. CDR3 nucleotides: TGTGCCACCAGCAGAGCAGGACAGGGGTCCCCGGGGAATGAGCAGTTCTTC. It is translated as CATSRAGQGSPGNEQFF.

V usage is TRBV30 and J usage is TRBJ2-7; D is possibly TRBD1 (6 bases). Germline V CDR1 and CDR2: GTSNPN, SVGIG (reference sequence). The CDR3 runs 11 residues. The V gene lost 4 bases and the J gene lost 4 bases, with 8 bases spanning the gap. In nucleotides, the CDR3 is TGTGCCTGGAAGGGGGTTTACGAGCAGTACTTC. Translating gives CAWKGVYEQYF.

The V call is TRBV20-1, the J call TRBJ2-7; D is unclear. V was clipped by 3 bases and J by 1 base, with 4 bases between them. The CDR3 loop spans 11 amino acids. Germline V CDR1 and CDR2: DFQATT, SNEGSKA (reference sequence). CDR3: CSARVSYEQYF. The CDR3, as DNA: TGCAGTGCTAGGGTATCCTACGAGCAGTACTTC.